The entry that follows covers one T cell receptor (beta chain) sequence. Its matching antigen is unknown. Some clones are missing from TCRdb's copy, which holds only in-frame ones; the method was immunoSEQ multiplex PCR. Of about 21,000 clones listed, about 90% are singletons. The sample originates from a study of untreated major depressive disorder. No current or lifetime mood disorder and depressive symptom score of 5 or less defined controls. Trimming cost V 4 bases and J 2 bases; bases outside gene matches: 4. The CDR3 runs 15 residues. Germline-derived CDR1 and CDR2 are MNHNS and SASEGT. General study findings and limits: Depressed patients' CD4+ T cells carried increased TRBV05-01 (Vbeta 5.1) usage versus control CD4+ T cells.

Sequencing was done on a sample of CD4+ T cells from PBMCs. The V call is TRBV6-1, the J call TRBJ2-3, with TRBD2 matching over 9 bases. The sequence derives from a woman in her forties in good health. The CDR3: CASSVAGASTDTQYF. The CDR3 DNA is TGTGCCAGCAGTGTAGCGGGGGCCTCCACAGATACGCAGTATTTT.